Shown below are 18 T cell receptor beta chains from a single sample sequenced in a study of Graves' ophthalmopathy and Graves' hyperthyroidism. Researchers took RNA transcripts and amplified TCR beta CDR3 regions from them. The first round was an RT-PCR with HTBI primers, and the second round was a multiplex PCR. TCRdb recomputed calls from the multiplex PCR reads with MiXCR, one row per CDR3 protein. This table has hundreds of thousands of distinct CDR3 sequences, around 20% appearing once. The sequencing sample was made of peripheral blood. These receptors were collected from a young woman with stable Graves' hyperthyroidism.

The chain carries TRBV5-1 and TRBJ1-1; TRBD1 might be the D (5 bases). This CDR3 spans 15 amino acids. Germline V gene lookup returns CDR1 SGHRS and CDR2 YFSETQ. The germline V and J ends were trimmed by 2 bases and 1 base, with 12 bases remaining between them. The CDR3 region is CASSFRATRNTEAFF. Here the CDR3 DNA reads TGCGCCAGCAGCTTCAGGGCCACGAGGAACACTGAAGCTTTCTTT.

This clonotype showed up many times. The chain has TRBV30 and TRBJ2-7; no firm D call. V was shortened by 3 bases and J by 3 bases, with 9 bases between the two germline ends. Germline CDR1 reads GTSNPN; CDR2 reads SVGIG (reference sequence). There are 12 residues in the CDR3. CDR3 in amino acids: CAWRGNGYEQYF. CDR3 nucleotides: TGTGCCTGGAGGGGTAATGGCTACGAGCAGTACTTC.

This clonotype was detected many times. The chain carries TRBV27 and TRBJ1-3; D unresolved. The CDR3 spans 13 residues. The germline gives CDR1 MNHEY, CDR2 SMNVEV (reference sequence). V lost 5 bases, J lost 0 bases, and 5 bases lay in between. The CDR3 DNA reads as TGTGCCAGCAGTCCTAACTCTGGAAACACCATATATTTT. Translation gives CASSPNSGNTIYF.

This clonotype was detected a few times. The chain uses TRBV5-1 and TRBJ1-1, with D maybe TRBD1 (5 bases). The V end lost 4 bases, the J end lost 3 bases, and 10 bases lay between the germline ends. CDR1 is SGHRS, CDR2 YFSETQ, per germline. The CDR3 is made up of 13 amino acids. The CDR3 spells CASSRGMDTEAFF. The CDR3 region has the DNA TGCGCCAGCAGCCGGGGCATGGACACTGAAGCTTTCTTT.

This clonotype showed up just a few times. J is TRBJ1-1 and V is TRBV19; D is ambiguous. Trimming took off 4 bases at V and 1 base at J, with 13 bases between the two ends. The CDR3 sequence is 15 residues long. The germline gives CDR1 LNHDA, CDR2 SQIVND (reference sequence). The CDR3 nucleotides read TGTGCCAGTAGTACCCCGAGGGCCTCGAACACTGAAGCTTTCTTT. Protein product: CASSTPRASNTEAFF. The full variable domain, its missing parts supplied by reference TRBV19 and TRBJ1-1, is DGGITQSPKYLFRKEGQNVTLSCEQNLNHDAMYWYRQDPGQGLRLIYYSQIVNDFQKGDIAEGYSVSREKKESFPLTVTSAQKNPTAFYLCASSTPRASNTEAFFGQGTRLTVV.

The V gene is TRBV30, the J gene TRBJ1-3; perhaps TRBD1 as D (5 bases). V was clipped by 0 bases and J by 3 bases, with 12 bases between them. CDR1 and CDR2 from the germline V gene are GTSNPN and SVGIG (reference sequence). CDR3 length equals 15 residues. DNA for the CDR3: TGTGCCTGGAGTGTCCGCAGGGAATTTGGAAACACCATATATTTT. Protein sequence: CAWSVRREFGNTIYF.

This clonotype was recorded many times. V gene TRBV19 combines with J gene TRBJ1-2; D unclear. Trimming removed 6 bases from V and 3 bases from J, with 8 bases in between. This CDR3 is 12 amino acids long. The germline gives CDR1 LNHDA, CDR2 SQIVND (reference sequence). DNA for the CDR3: TGTGCCAGTAGCCTTCTGGACTATGGCTACACCTTC. As protein: CASSLLDYGYTF.

This clonotype was seen many times. J is TRBJ2-6 and V is TRBV28, with 7 bases aligning to TRBD2. Germline V gene data show CDR1 as MDHEN and CDR2 as SYDVKM. The CDR3 contains 15 residues. The V segment lost 6 bases and the J segment 4 bases; nucleotides outside the gene matches: 6. CDR3 nucleotides: TGTGCCAGCAGCCCCCCCGGGGGGGGGGCCAACGTCCTGACTTTC. This encodes CASSPPGGGANVLTF.

This clonotype was recorded once. A much larger clonotype is one base distant, so this may be a read error. V and J are TRBV2 and TRBJ1-2, with D unclear. CDR3 length: 15 residues. Germline V gene lookup returns CDR1 SNHLY and CDR2 FYNNEI. The V and J ends lost 2 bases and 4 bases respectively, with 14 bases between them. DNA for the CDR3: TGTGCCAGCAGTGAACTCCGGGCCCCACTCTATGGCTACACCTTC. Encoded protein: CASSELRAPLYGYTF.

This clonotype appeared many times. The chain combines TRBV25-1 with TRBJ2-5, with TRBD2 matching 10 bases. Germline V gene sequence: CDR1 MGHDK, CDR2 SYGVNS. The CDR3 runs to 16 residues. V was pared by 5 bases and J by 5 bases, with 11 bases of the junction left unmatched. The CDR3 sequence is CASSRAGGPSEETQYF. The CDR3 DNA reads as TGTGCCAGCAGTCGAGCGGGAGGGCCCTCTGAGGAGACCCAGTACTTC.

Only one count was recorded for this clonotype. The chain recombines TRBV19 with TRBJ2-5; 7 bases fit TRBD1. After removal of 9 bases from V and 4 bases from J, the junction contained 14 bases not matched to a gene. The CDR3 covers 15 residues. CDR1 and CDR2 (germline): LNHDA, SQIVND (reference sequence). This CDR3 is CASARGQGRAETQYF. CDR3 bases: TGTGCCAGCGCAAGGGGGCAGGGGCGAGCAGAGACCCAGTACTTC.

This clonotype was found many times. The chain links TRBV11-2 to TRBJ1-2; D is perhaps TRBD1 (6 bases). The CDR3 spans 14 residues. V lost 1 base and J lost 7, with 13 bases in between. Germline-derived CDR1 and CDR2 are SGHAT and FQNNGV. The CDR3 region is CASSLVRGAIGYTF. The CDR3 nucleotides read TGTGCCAGCAGCTTAGTTCGGGGGGCGATTGGCTACACCTTC.

The chain has TRBV20-1 and TRBJ1-1, with a tentative D call TRBD1 (5 bases). Trimming took off 2 bases at V and 5 bases at J, with 12 bases between the two ends. This CDR3 has 13 amino acids. Germline CDR1 reads DFQATT; CDR2 reads SNEGSKA (reference sequence). The CDR3 nucleotides read TGCAGTGCTAGAACTTGGGGGGTGACTGAAGCTTTCTTT. As protein: CSARTWGVTEAFF.

This clonotype has ten or more counts. The J gene is TRBJ2-1, the V gene TRBV11-2, with D perhaps TRBD1 or TRBD2 (5 bases each). This CDR3 spans 15 amino acids. Trimming removed 2 bases at V and 8 bases at J, with 16 bases between. Per the germline V gene, CDR1 is SGHAT and CDR2 is FQNNGV. The CDR3 sequence is CASSLPGSRGDEQFF. In DNA, the CDR3 is TGTGCCAGCAGCTTACCGGGGTCGAGGGGCGATGAGCAGTTCTTC.

This clonotype was found many times. This chain links TRBV7-8 with TRBJ2-5; no reliable D call. The V end was cut by 7 bases, the J end by 0 bases, with 15 bases between. The CDR3 is 15 amino acids. From germline, CDR1 is SGHVS and CDR2 FQNEAQ. CDR3 sequence: CASTLGWHHQETQYF. The DNA for the CDR3 is TGTGCCAGCACCCTTGGGTGGCACCACCAAGAGACCCAGTACTTC.

In nucleotides, the CDR3 is TGTGTCATCTGTGAATTTGACGGAGCACGAGATACGCAGTATTTT. Protein sequence: CVICEFDGARDTQYF. The chain couples TRBV6-1 to TRBJ2-3; unclear D gene. Per the germline V gene, CDR1 is MNHNS and CDR2 is SASEGT. The CDR3 spans 15 residues.

This clonotype was counted many times. This sequence joins TRBV6-1 and TRBJ1-5, with no clear D. Germline V lookup: CDR1 MNHNS, CDR2 SASEGT. Trimming removed 3 bases from V and 5 bases from J, with 5 bases in between. The CDR3 runs to 12 residues. CDR3 residues: CASSEWYQPQHF. In nucleotides, the CDR3 is TGTGCCAGCAGTGAGTGGTATCAGCCCCAGCATTTT.

The chain employs TRBV11-1 and TRBJ1-1; D is unresolved. The CDR3 contains 18 residues. Germline lookup yields CDR1 SGHAT and CDR2 FQDESV (reference sequence). V was cut by 2 bases and J by 0 bases, with 19 bases left in between. CDR3 amino acids: CASSLRFPIRRMNTEAFF. CDR3 coding DNA: TGTGCCAGCAGCTTACGATTCCCCATCCGCCGGATGAACACTGAAGCTTTCTTT.